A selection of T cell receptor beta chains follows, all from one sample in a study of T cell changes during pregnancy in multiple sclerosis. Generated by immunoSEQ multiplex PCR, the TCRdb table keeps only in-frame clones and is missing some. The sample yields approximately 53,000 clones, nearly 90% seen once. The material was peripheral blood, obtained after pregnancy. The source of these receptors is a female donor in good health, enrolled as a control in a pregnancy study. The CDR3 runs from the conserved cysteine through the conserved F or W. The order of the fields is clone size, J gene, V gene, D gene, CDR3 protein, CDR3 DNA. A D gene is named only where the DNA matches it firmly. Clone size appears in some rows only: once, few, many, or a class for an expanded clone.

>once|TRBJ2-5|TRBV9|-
CASSVGGSEETQYF
TGTGCCAGCAGCGTAGGAGGGTCAGAGGAGACCCAGTACTTC
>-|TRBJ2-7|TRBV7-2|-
CASSLQGRSYEQYF
TGTGCCAGCAGCTTGCAGGGGCGCTCCTACGAGCAGTACTTC
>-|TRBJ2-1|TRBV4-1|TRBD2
CASSPRLAGEDEQFF
TGTGCCAGCAGCCCTAGACTAGCGGGAGAGGATGAGCAGTTCTTC
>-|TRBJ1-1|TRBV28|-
CASSPHTEAFF
TGTGCCAGCAGCCCACATACTGAAGCTTTCTTT
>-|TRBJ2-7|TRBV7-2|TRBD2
CASSLYSGGAAGEQYF
TGTGCCAGCAGCTTATATAGCGGGGGGGCGGCTGGCGAGCAGTACTTC
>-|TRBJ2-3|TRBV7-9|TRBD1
CASLGQASTDTQYF
TGTGCCAGCCTCGGACAGGCTAGCACAGATACGCAGTATTTT
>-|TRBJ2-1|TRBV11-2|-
CASSSQGPEQFF
TGTGCCAGCAGCTCCCAGGGGCCTGAGCAGTTCTTC
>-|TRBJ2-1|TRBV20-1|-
CSARDRTVYFF
TGCAGTGCTAGAGATCGGACAGTATACTTCTTC
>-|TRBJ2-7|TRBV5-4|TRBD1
CASGMGDSPYEQYF
TGTGCCAGCGGGATGGGGGACAGTCCCTACGAGCAGTACTTC
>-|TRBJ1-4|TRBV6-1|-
CASSDPGQRIF
TGTGCCAGCAGTGACCCCGGCCAGCGCATTTTT
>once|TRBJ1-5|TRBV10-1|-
CASSLDKNVRNQPQHF
TGCGCCAGCAGTCTCGACAAGAACGTTCGCAATCAGCCCCAGCATTTT
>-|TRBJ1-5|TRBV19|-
CASEGTPYSNQPQHF
TGTGCCAGCGAAGGGACACCCTATAGCAATCAGCCCCAGCATTTT
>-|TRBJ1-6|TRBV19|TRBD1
CASSMGTGEFHF
TGTGCCAGTAGTATGGGGACAGGTGAATTCCACTTT